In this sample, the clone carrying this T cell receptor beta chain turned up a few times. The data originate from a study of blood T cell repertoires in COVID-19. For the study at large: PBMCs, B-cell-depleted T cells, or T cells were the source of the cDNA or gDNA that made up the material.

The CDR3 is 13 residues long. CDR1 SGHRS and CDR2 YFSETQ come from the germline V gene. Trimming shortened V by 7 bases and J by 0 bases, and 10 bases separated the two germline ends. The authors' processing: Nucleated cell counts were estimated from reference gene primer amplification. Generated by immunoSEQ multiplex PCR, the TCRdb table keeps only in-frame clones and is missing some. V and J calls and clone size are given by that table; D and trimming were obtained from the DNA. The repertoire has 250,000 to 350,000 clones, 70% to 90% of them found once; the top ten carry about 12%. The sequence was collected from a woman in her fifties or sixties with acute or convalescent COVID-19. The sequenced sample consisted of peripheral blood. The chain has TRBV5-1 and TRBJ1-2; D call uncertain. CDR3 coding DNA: TGCGCCAGCGCGGCGGAATCTAACTATGGCTACACCTTC. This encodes CASAAESNYGYTF.